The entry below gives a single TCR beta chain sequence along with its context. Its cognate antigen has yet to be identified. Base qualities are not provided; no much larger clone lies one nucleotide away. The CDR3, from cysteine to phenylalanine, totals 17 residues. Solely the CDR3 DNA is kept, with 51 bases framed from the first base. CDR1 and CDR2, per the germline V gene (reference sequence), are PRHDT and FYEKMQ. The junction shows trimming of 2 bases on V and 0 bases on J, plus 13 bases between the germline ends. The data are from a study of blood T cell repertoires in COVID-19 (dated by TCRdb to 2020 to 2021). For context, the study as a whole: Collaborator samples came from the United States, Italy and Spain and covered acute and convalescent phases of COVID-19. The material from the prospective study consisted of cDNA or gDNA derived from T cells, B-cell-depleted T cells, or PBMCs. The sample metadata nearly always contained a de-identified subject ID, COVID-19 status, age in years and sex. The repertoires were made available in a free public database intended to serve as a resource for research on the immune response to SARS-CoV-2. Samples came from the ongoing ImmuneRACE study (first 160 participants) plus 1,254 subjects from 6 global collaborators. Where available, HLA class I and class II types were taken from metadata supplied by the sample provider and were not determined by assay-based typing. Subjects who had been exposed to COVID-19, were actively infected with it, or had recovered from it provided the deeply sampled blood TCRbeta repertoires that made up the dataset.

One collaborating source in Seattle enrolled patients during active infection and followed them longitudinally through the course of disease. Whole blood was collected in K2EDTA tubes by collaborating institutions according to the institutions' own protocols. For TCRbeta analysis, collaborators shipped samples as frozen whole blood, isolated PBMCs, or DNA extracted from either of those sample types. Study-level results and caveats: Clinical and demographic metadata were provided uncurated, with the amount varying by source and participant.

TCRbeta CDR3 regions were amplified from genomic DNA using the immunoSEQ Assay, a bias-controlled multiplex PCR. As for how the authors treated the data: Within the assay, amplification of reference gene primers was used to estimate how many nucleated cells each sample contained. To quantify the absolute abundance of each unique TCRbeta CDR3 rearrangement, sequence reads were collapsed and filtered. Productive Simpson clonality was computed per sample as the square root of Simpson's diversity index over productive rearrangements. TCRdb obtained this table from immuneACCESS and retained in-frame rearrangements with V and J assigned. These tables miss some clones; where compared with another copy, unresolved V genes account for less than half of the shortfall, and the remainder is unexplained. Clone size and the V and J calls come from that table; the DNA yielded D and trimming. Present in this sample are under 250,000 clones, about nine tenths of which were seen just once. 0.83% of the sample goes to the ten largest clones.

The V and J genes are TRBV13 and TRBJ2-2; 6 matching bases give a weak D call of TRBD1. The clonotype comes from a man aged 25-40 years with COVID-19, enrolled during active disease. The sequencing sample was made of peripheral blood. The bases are TGTGCCAGCAGCTTATTTGGGACACGGACGAACACCGGGGAGCTGTTTTTT. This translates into CASSLFGTRTNTGELFF.